This passage covers 12 T cell receptor beta chains from one sample sequenced in a study of blood T cell repertoires in COVID-19. Measured with immunoSEQ multiplex PCR; TCRdb has only the in-frame clones, and not every one. The table has around 200,000 clones, approximately 81% seen once; the top ten hold 8% to 13%. Sequenced input: peripheral blood. All receptors come from a woman at least 80 years old with acute or convalescent COVID-19.

In this sample, this clone turned up a few times. At one end, the junction sequence differs from germline, possibly due to a read error. This rearrangement joins TRBV7-3 to TRBJ2-1; 12 bases align to TRBD2. CDR1 is SGHTA and CDR2 is FQGTGA in the germline V gene. The CDR3 has 15 amino acids. CDR3 loop: CASSLTSGRYNEQFF. The CDR3 bases are TGTGCCAGCAGCCTAACTAGCGGGAGGTACAATGAGCAGTTCTTC.

The chain employs TRBV2 and TRBJ1-3; no reliable D call. The CDR3 covers 15 residues. The V end was cut by 1 base, the J end by 0 bases, with 7 bases between. CDR1 and CDR2 (germline): SNHLY, FYNNEI. CDR3: CASSEGRGSGNTIYF. The CDR3 DNA reads as TGTGCCAGCAGTGAAGGGCGAGGCTCTGGAAACACCATATATTTT. Drawing the rest from reference TRBV2 and TRBJ1-3, the complete variable domain is EPEVTQTPSHQVTQMGQEVILRCVPISNHLYFYWYRQILGQKVEFLVSFYNNEISEKSEIFDDQFSVERPDGSNFTLKIRSTKLEDSAMYFCASSEGRGSGNTIYFGEGSWLTVV.

This CDR3 reads CASSQRLADQETQYF. CDR3 sequence (DNA): TGTGCCAGCAGCCAAAGACTAGCGGACCAAGAGACCCAGTACTTC. The chain employs TRBV14 and TRBJ2-5, with 9 bases lining up with TRBD2. Germline lookup yields CDR1 SGHDN and CDR2 FVKESK. J was trimmed by 0 bases and V by 2 bases; bases with no gene match: 1. The CDR3 spans 15 residues.

The chain links TRBV9 to TRBJ2-5; unclear D gene. Germline CDR1 reads SGDLS; CDR2 reads YYNGEE. The CDR3 is made up of 15 amino acids. Trimming removed 0 bases at V and 1 base at J, with 10 bases between. The CDR3 DNA sequence: TGTGCCAGCAGCGTAGGGCTTCAGTTCCAAGAGACCCAGTACTTC. This sequence encodes CASSVGLQFQETQYF.

The chain recombines TRBV7-3 with TRBJ1-1, with D possibly TRBD1 on 6 matching bases. The CDR3 covers 14 residues. Trimming shortened V by 4 bases and J by 5 bases, and 14 bases separated the two germline ends. Germline loops: CDR1 SGHTA, CDR2 FQGTGA. Here the CDR3 DNA reads TGTGCCAGCAGCTCGGACCCTCAGGGGACTGAAGCTTTCTTT. Its translation is CASSSDPQGTEAFF.

The chain employs TRBV3-1 (or the pseudogene TRBV3-2) and TRBJ1-2; D might be TRBD1 (6 bases). This CDR3 spans 14 amino acids. CDR1 is LGHDT, CDR2 YNNKEL, per germline (reference sequence). V was cut by 4 bases and J by 7 bases, with 16 bases left in between. The CDR3 bases are TGTGCCAGCAGCCTGAGGGGGGGCAGTCCTGGCTACACCTTC. This codes for CASSLRGGSPGYTF.

This clone was seen a handful of times. The chain links TRBV19 to TRBJ2-7; no definite D call. CDR1 and CDR2 from the germline V gene are LNHDA and SQIVND (reference sequence). The V end lost 6 bases, the J end lost 5 bases, and 14 bases lay between the germline ends. CDR3 length equals 13 residues. In nucleotides, the CDR3 is TGTGCCAGTAGCCCCCGCCTTGCGGACGAGCAGTACTTC. Residues: CASSPRLADEQYF.

The rearrangement joins TRBV18 to TRBJ1-1; 10 positions match TRBD1. This CDR3 has 15 amino acids. Germline-derived CDR1 and CDR2 are KGHSH and LQKENI. V shed 5 bases and J 5 bases; nucleotides not matched to a gene: 8. CDR3 sequence (DNA): TGTGCCAGCTCATCAGGACAGGGGGACGATACTGAAGCTTTCTTT. This sequence encodes CASSSGQGDDTEAFF. The entire variable domain, with the rest obtained from reference TRBV18 and TRBJ1-1, is as follows: NAGVMQNPRHLVRRRGQEARLRCSPMKGHSHVYWYRQLPEEGLKFMVYLQKENIIDESGMPKERFSAEFPKEGPSILRIQQVVRGDSAAYFCASSSGQGDDTEAFFGQGTRLTVV.

The CDR3 reads CASRIGTGNNSPLHF. CDR3 sequence (DNA): TGTGCCAGCAGGATTGGGACAGGGAATAATTCACCCCTCCACTTT. J is TRBJ1-6 and V is TRBV2, with 9 bases lining up with TRBD1. Per the germline V gene, CDR1 is SNHLY and CDR2 is FYNNEI. CDR3 length: 15 amino acids. V shed 6 bases and J 5 bases; nucleotides not matched to a gene: 5.

This clone was found a few times. The rearrangement joins TRBV5-8 to TRBJ2-7; TRBD2 agrees at 7 bases. Trimming cost V 0 bases and J 6 bases; bases outside gene matches: 21. Germline V gives CDR1 SGHTS, CDR2 YDEGEE. This CDR3 region has 19 residues. The CDR3 bases are TGTGCCAGCAGCTTGGCCGGGCCGTTCAATCTGACTAGCTCACGCGAGCAGTACTTC. Translating gives CASSLAGPFNLTSSREQYF.

The J gene is TRBJ2-3, the V gene TRBV10-3; a weak D match, TRBD1 (6 bases). This CDR3 has 14 residues. CDR1 ENHRY and CDR2 SYGVKD come from the germline V gene. Trimming shortened V by 10 bases and J by 0 bases, and 14 bases separated the two germline ends. The CDR3: CATRQERSTDTQYF. CDR3 nucleotides: TGTGCCACCCGACAGGAACGGAGCACAGATACGCAGTATTTT.

In DNA, the CDR3 is TGTGCCAGCAGCAAAGCCGGCCGACAATTGAACACCGGGGAGCTGTTTTTT. Protein sequence: CASSKAGRQLNTGELFF. The V gene is TRBV21-1, the J gene TRBJ2-2; the DNA was not compared with TRBD1, the D call given in the table. TRBV21-1 corresponds to a pseudogene. This CDR3 contains 17 residues.